This T cell receptor (beta chain) was documented in a study of cytotoxic CD8 clonotypes in ibrutinib-treated CLL. Study-level information: After treatment lasting a median roughly 13 months, range 6 to 36, response samples were collected. Study results and limitations: Progressing patients had sampling times that differed from those of sustained-remission patients.

Sequencing used immunoSEQ multiplex PCR; TCRdb keeps in-frame clones, though not all of them. The table records about 140,000 clones, around 80% of them present only once. The source of about 1.9 micrograms of genomic DNA for TCR beta libraries was cryopreserved PBMCs. V dropped 6 bases and J dropped 0 bases, with 20 bases sitting between them. Per germline, CDR1 SQVTM and CDR2 ANQGSEA. The CDR3 has 16 residues. Turning to this clone: Its antigen is unknown.

The receptor comes from a human donor with chronic lymphocytic leukemia. J is TRBJ2-5 and V is TRBV29-1; TRBD2 might be the D (5 bases). The specimen comprised PBMCs, sampled after 36 months of ibrutinib treatment. The CDR3 DNA reads as TGCAGCGTCTTCCGGGAAGGCACTGAGTACCAAGAGACCCAGTACTTC. Residues: CSVFREGTEYQETQYF.